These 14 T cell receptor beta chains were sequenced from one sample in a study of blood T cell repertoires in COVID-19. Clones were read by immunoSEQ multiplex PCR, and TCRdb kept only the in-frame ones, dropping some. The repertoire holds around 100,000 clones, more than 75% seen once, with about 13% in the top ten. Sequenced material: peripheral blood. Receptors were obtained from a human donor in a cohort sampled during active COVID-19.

The chain's CDR3 is CASKSDSSGANVLTF. The CDR3, as DNA: TGTGCCAGCAAATCAGACAGCTCTGGGGCCAACGTCCTGACTTTC. The chain carries TRBV6-5 and TRBJ2-6, with TRBD1 as a possible D gene (5 bases). V shed 7 bases and J shed 0 bases, with 10 bases lying between them. CDR3 length: 15 residues. The germline gives CDR1 MNHEY, CDR2 SVGAGI.

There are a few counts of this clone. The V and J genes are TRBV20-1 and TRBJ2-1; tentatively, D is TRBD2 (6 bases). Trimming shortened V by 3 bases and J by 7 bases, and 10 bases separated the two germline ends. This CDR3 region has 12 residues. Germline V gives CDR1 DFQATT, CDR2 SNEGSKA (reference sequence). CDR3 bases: TGCAGTGCTAGTGCCGGGAGTAATGAGCAGTTCTTC. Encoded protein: CSASAGSNEQFF.

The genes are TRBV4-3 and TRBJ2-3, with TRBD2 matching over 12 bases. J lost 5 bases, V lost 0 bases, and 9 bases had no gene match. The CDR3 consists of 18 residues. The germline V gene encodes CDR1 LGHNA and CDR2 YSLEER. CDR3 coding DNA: TGCGCCAGCAGCCAAGAACGGACTAGCGGGGCCTTGGTAGATACGCAGTATTTT. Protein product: CASSQERTSGALVDTQYF.

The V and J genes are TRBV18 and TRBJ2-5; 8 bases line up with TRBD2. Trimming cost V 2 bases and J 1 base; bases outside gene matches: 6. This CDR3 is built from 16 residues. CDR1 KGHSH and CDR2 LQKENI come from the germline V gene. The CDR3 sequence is CASSPLGAGAQETQYF. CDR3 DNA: TGTGCCAGCTCACCATTAGGAGCGGGGGCCCAAGAGACCCAGTACTTC.

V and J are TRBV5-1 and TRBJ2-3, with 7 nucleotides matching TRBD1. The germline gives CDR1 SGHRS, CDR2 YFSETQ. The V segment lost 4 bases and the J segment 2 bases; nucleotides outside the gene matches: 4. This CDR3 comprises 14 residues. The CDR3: CASSPGQDTDTQYF. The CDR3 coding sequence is TGCGCCAGCAGCCCCGGACAGGACACAGATACGCAGTATTTT.

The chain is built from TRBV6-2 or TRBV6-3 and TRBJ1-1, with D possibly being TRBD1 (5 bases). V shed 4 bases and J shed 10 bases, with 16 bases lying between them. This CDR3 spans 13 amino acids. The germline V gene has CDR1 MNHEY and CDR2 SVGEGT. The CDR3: CASSSPSTVRAFF. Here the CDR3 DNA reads TGTGCCAGCAGTTCGCCTTCGACAGTACGAGCTTTCTTT.

CDR3 coding DNA: TGCGCCAGCAGCCAACTTGGCAGGCAAGAGACCCAGTACTTC. This codes for CASSQLGRQETQYF. The J gene is TRBJ2-5, the V gene TRBV4-1; no firm D call. V was cut by 2 bases and J by 2 bases, with 9 bases left in between. Germline V gives CDR1 MGHRA, CDR2 YSYEKL. The CDR3 consists of 14 residues.

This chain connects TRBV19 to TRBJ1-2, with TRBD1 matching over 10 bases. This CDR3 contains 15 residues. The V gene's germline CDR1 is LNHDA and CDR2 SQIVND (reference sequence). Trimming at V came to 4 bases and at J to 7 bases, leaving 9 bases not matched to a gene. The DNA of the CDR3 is TGTGCCAGTAGTAGGAACGGACAGGGGGTCGGTGGCTACACCTTC. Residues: CASSRNGQGVGGYTF.

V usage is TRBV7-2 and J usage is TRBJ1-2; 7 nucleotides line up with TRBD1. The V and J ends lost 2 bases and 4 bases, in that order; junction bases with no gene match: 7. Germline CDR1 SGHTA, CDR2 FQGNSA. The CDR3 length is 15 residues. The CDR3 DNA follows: TGTGCCAGCAGCTTAAACACAGGGGTGGGCTATGGCTACACCTTC. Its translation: CASSLNTGVGYGYTF.

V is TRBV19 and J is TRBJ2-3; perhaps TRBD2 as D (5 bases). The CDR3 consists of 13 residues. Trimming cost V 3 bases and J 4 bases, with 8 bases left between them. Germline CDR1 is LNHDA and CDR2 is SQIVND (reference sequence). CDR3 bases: TGTGCCAGTAGTATTGAGGGAGCAGATACGCAGTATTTT. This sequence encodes CASSIEGADTQYF.

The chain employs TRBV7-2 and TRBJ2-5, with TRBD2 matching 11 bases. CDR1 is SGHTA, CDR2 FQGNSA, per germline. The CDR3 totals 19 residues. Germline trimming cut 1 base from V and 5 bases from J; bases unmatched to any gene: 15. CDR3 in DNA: TGTGCCAGCAGCTTAGGCTTCGGTAGCGGGGGGGCCGGTCGGGAGACCCAGTACTTC. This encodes CASSLGFGSGGAGRETQYF.

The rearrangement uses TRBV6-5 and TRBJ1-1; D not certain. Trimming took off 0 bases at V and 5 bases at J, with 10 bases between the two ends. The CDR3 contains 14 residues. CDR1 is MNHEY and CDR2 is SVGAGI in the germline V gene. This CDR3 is CASSYSSGWTEAFF. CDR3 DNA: TGTGCCAGCAGTTACTCGTCGGGGTGGACTGAAGCTTTCTTT.

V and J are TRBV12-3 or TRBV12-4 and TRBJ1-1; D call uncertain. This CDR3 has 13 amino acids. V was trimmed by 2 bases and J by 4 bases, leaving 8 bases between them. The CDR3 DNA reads TGTGCCAGCAGTTTACGGGAGGGCACTGAAGCTTTCTTT. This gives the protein CASSLREGTEAFF.

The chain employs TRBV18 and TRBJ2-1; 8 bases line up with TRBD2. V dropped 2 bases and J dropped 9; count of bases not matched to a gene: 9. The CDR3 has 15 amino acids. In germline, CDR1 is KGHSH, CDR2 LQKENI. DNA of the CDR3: TGTGCCAGCTCACCAATACTAGCGGACGTAGGTGAGCAGTTCTTC. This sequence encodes CASSPILADVGEQFF.